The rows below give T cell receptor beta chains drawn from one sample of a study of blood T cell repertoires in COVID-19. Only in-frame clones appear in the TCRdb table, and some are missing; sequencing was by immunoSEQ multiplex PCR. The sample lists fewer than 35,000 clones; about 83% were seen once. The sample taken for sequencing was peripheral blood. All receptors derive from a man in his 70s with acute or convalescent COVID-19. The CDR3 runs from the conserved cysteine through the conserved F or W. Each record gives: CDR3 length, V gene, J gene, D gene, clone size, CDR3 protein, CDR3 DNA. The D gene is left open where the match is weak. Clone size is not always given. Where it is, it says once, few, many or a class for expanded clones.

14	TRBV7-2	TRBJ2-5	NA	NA	CASSSGGTPETQYF	TGTGCCAGCAGCTCAGGGGGGACGCCGGAGACCCAGTACTTC
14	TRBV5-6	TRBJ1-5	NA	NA	CASSSGGINQPQHF	TGTGCCAGCAGCTCGGGGGGTATCAATCAGCCCCAGCATTTT
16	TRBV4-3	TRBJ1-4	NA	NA	CASSQDSRVPNEKLFF	TGCGCCAGCAGCCAAGATTCGAGGGTTCCAAATGAAAAACTGTTTTTT
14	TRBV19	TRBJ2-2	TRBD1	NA	CASTGQINTGELFF	TGTGCCAGTACGGGACAGATAAACACCGGGGAGCTGTTTTTT
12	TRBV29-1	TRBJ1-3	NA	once	CSVPGSGNTIYF	TGCAGCGTGCCCGGCTCTGGAAACACCATATATTTT
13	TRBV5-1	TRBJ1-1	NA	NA	CASSLEPNTEAFF	TGCGCCAGCAGCTTGGAGCCCAACACTGAAGCTTTCTTT
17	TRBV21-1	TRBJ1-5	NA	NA	CASYFLRDRGGNQPQHF	TGTGCCAGCTACTTTCTCCGGGACAGGGGGGGGAATCAGCCCCAGCATTTT
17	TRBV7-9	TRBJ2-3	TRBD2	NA	CASSLVGLASSTDTQYF	TGTGCCAGCAGCTTAGTAGGACTAGCTTCTAGCACAGATACGCAGTATTTT
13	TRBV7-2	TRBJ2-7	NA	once	CASSLYGPREQYF	TGTGCCAGCAGCTTATATGGGCCTCGCGAGCAGTACTTC
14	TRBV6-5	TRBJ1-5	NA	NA	CASSTLSSNQPQHF	TGTGCCAGCAGTACCTTGAGTAGCAATCAGCCCCAGCATTTT
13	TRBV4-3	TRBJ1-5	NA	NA	CASSQDVSQPQHF	TGCGCCAGCAGCCAAGATGTATCTCAGCCCCAGCATTTT
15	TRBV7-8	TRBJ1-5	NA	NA	CASSFSGIRNQPQHF	TGTGCCAGCAGCTTTAGCGGGATTCGTAATCAGCCCCAGCATTTT
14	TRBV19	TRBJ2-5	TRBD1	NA	CASSIGTGEETQYF	TGTGCCAGTAGTATCGGGACAGGGGAAGAGACCCAGTACTTC
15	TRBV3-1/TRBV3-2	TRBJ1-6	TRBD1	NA	CASSQGTGDNSPLHF	TGTGCCAGCAGCCAAGGCACAGGGGATAATTCACCCCTCCACTTT
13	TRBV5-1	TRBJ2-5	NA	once	CASSSATQETQYF	TGCGCCAGCAGCTCTGCCACACAAGAGACCCAGTACTTC
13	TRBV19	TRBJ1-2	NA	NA	CASRSGGGNGYTF	TGTGCCAGTCGCTCGGGGGGCGGGAATGGCTACACCTTC
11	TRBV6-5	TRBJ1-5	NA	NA	CASSLTQPQHF	TGTGCCAGCAGTCTAACTCAGCCCCAGCATTTT
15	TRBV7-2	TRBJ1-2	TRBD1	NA	CASSPRQGAGYGYTF	TGTGCCAGCAGCCCCCGGCAGGGGGCAGGCTATGGCTACACCTTC
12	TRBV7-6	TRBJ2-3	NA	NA	CASSLRTDTQYF	TGTGCCAGCAGCCTTCGCACAGATACGCAGTATTTT
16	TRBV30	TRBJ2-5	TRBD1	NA	CAWSVGTGTLQETQYF	TGTGCCTGGAGTGTAGGGACAGGGACCCTCCAAGAGACCCAGTACTTC
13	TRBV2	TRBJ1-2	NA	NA	CASSESGIYGYTF	TGTGCCAGCAGTGAATCAGGGATCTATGGCTACACCTTC
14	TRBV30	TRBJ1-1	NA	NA	CAWSGTGGRTEAFF	TGTGCCTGGAGTGGGACGGGCGGGAGGACTGAAGCTTTCTTT
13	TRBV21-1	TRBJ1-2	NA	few	CAIPRRVNYGYTF	TGTGCCATCCCAAGGAGGGTTAACTATGGCTACACCTTC
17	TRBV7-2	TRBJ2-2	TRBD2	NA	CASSVRMASGGTGELFF	TGTGCCAGCAGCGTTAGGATGGCTAGCGGGGGGACCGGGGAGCTGTTTTTT
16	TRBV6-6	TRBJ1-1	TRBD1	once	CASSYPRDRRITEAFF	TGTGCCAGCAGTTACCCGAGGGACAGGCGCATCACTGAAGCTTTCTTT
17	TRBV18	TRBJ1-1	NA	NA	CASSPPSGGGMNTEAFF	TGTGCCAGCTCACCACCTTCAGGAGGAGGAATGAACACTGAAGCTTTCTTT
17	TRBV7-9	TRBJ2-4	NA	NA	CASSFGPGVDVRNIQYF	TGTGCCAGCAGCTTTGGTCCAGGGGTAGATGTGAGGAACATTCAGTACTTC
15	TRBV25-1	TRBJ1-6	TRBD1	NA	CASSATGVGNSPLHF	TGTGCCAGCAGTGCTACAGGGGTAGGGAATTCACCCCTCCACTTT
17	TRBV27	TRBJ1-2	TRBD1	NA	CASSWTTGQGGNYGYTF	TGTGCCAGCAGTTGGACGACGGGACAGGGTGGGAACTATGGCTACACCTTC
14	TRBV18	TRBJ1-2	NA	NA	CASSPRGLPYGYTF	TGTGCCAGCTCACCACGAGGGCTCCCCTATGGCTACACCTTC
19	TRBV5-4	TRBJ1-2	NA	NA	CASSLDGGRRGSGFYGYTF	TGTGCCAGCAGCTTGGACGGGGGGAGGCGTGGATCAGGATTCTATGGCTACACCTTC
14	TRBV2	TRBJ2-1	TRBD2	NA	CASREGLAGDEQFF	TGTGCCAGCAGGGAAGGACTAGCGGGGGACGAGCAGTTCTTC
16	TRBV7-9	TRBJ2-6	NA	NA	CASGARAGPGANVLTF	TGTGCCAGCGGAGCTAGGGCGGGACCTGGGGCCAACGTCCTGACTTTC
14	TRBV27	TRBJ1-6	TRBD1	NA	CASRVQGEGSPLHF	TGTGCCAGCAGGGTCCAGGGGGAAGGATCACCCCTCCACTTT
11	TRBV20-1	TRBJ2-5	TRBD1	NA	CSGDRQETQYF	TGCAGTGGGGACAGGCAAGAGACCCAGTACTTC
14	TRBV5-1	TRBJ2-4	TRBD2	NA	CASSLRGGRDIQYF	TGCGCCAGCAGCCTTCGGGGGGGGCGAGACATTCAGTACTTC
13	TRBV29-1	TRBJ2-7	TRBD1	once	CSVDGQGLYEQYF	TGCAGCGTTGATGGACAGGGGTTGTACGAGCAGTACTTC
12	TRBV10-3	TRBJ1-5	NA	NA	CAIRGEGQPQHF	TGTGCCATCAGAGGGGAGGGTCAGCCCCAGCATTTT
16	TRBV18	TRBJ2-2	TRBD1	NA	CASSPRRQGDTGELFF	TGTGCCAGCTCACCACGACGACAGGGGGACACCGGGGAGCTGTTTTTT
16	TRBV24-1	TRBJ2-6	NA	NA	CATSEMTVSGANVLTF	TGTGCCACCAGTGAAATGACAGTTTCTGGGGCCAACGTCCTGACTTTC
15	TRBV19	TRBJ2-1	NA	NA	CASVATGGNYNEQFF	TGTGCCAGTGTCGCGACGGGCGGGAACTACAATGAGCAGTTCTTC
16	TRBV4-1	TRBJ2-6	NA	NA	CASSQGHLSGANVLTF	TGCGCCAGCAGCCAGGGACACCTCTCTGGGGCCAACGTCCTGACTTTC
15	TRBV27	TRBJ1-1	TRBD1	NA	CASSEQGALNTEAFF	TGTGCCAGCAGTGAACAGGGGGCTTTGAACACTGAAGCTTTCTTT
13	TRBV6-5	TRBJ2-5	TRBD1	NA	CAIGQERQETQYF	TGTGCCATCGGACAGGAGAGACAAGAGACCCAGTACTTC
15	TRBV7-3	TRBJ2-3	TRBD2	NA	CASSLRGLAGDTQYF	TGTGCCAGCAGCTTGAGGGGACTAGCGGGAGACACGCAGTATTTT